This passage covers 15 T cell receptor beta chains from one sample sequenced in a study of cytomegalovirus exposure and HLA in healthy donors. The primer mix had 60 Vbeta and 13 Jbeta primers. This table comes from immunoSEQ multiplex PCR, and its TCRdb copy is limited to in-frame clones, with some not included. The sample comprises under 130,000 clones, roughly 70% of which are singletons, and roughly a tenth rests with the top ten. Sample: PBMCs. The receptors shown here come from a man in his forties or fifties in good health and CMV-seropositive.

The V gene is TRBV11-2, the J gene TRBJ1-1; no reliable D call. V gave up 1 base and J gave up 0 bases, with 3 bases separating them. This CDR3 is 13 amino acids long. CDR1 and CDR2 (germline): SGHAT, FQNNGV. The CDR3, as DNA: TGTGCCAGCAGCTTAGGTATGAACACTGAAGCTTTCTTT. This sequence encodes CASSLGMNTEAFF. Together with reference TRBV11-2 and TRBJ1-1, the CDR3 gives the full variable domain: EAGVAQSPRYKIIEKRQSVAFWCNPISGHATLYWYQQILGQGPKLLIQFQNNGVVDDSQLPKDRFSAERLKGVDSTLKIQPAKLEDSAVYLCASSLGMNTEAFFGQGTRLTVV.

This sequence joins TRBV27 and TRBJ1-1, with D perhaps matching TRBD1 (6 bases). The CDR3 spans 16 residues. CDR1 is MNHEY, CDR2 SMNVEV, per germline (reference sequence). V was cut by 6 bases and J by 0 bases, with 17 bases left in between. The CDR3 DNA reads as TGTGCCAGCAGAAGCCTTACAGCAGGGGTGAACACTGAAGCTTTCTTT. Amino acids: CASRSLTAGVNTEAFF.

In this sample, this clone is medium-sized. The genes are TRBV5-3 and TRBJ1-1, with D uncertain. TRBV5-3 is an ORF, with its function uncertain. V dropped 1 base and J dropped 3 bases, with 16 bases sitting between them. The CDR3 is made up of 16 amino acids. CDR3 in DNA: TGTGCCAGAAGCTTGAATCGGGGAGGGCTGGACACTGAAGCTTTCTTT. Residues: CARSLNRGGLDTEAFF.

V and J are TRBV5-1 and TRBJ2-1, with 11 bases aligning to TRBD2. The germline V gene has CDR1 SGHRS and CDR2 YFSETQ. CDR3 length: 17 residues. The ends lost 4 bases at V and 5 bases at J; junction bases unmatched: 11. The CDR3 region is CASSLSLAGGMDNEQFF. CDR3 DNA sequence: TGCGCCAGCAGCCTCTCGCTAGCGGGAGGTATGGACAATGAGCAGTTCTTC.

The chain joins TRBV10-1 to TRBJ2-7, with D perhaps matching TRBD2 (5 bases). This CDR3 contains 16 residues. Germline CDR1 reads WNHNN; CDR2 reads SYGVQD (reference sequence). V was shortened by 3 bases and J by 2 bases, with 17 bases between the two germline ends. The DNA for the CDR3 is TGCGCCAGCAGTGAAGGCCTAGCCAGGACCACCTACGAGCAGTACTTC. Amino acid sequence: CASSEGLARTTYEQYF.

The chain combines TRBV29-1 with TRBJ2-4; D perhaps matches TRBD2 (5 bases). The CDR3 runs to 18 residues. In germline, CDR1 is SQVTM, CDR2 ANQGSEA. V shed 0 bases and J shed 6 bases, with 24 bases lying between them. The CDR3 region is CSVEEPRRITPGRNIQYF. The DNA of the CDR3 is TGCAGCGTTGAAGAACCTCGGAGGATAACGCCTGGGCGAAACATTCAGTACTTC.

In its sample, this clone was seen once. The DNA of the CDR3 is TGCGCCAGCAGCTTGCCAGCGGGAGCGGGCAATGAGCAGTTCTTC. Amino acid sequence: CASSLPAGAGNEQFF. This chain connects TRBV5-1 to TRBJ2-1; TRBD2 matches 8 bases. The germline gives CDR1 SGHRS, CDR2 YFSETQ. The CDR3 length is 15 residues. J was trimmed by 6 bases and V by 1 base; bases with no gene match: 6.

The gene calls are TRBV19 and TRBJ2-1; tentative D call: TRBD2 (5 bases). Between the trimmed V and J ends, which lost 5 bases and 0 bases, there was a span of 11 bases. This CDR3 has 15 residues. Germline CDR1 reads LNHDA; CDR2 reads SQIVND (reference sequence). CDR3 amino acids: CASSPSAGSYNEQFF. DNA for the CDR3: TGTGCCAGTAGTCCTTCGGCGGGCTCCTACAATGAGCAGTTCTTC.

J is TRBJ2-1 and V is TRBV7-2; the D gene is possibly TRBD2 (5 bases). This CDR3 is 13 amino acids long. V lost 5 bases and J 8 bases, leaving 13 bases between the germline ends. Looked up from germline, CDR1 is SGHTA and CDR2 is FQGNSA. The CDR3 sequence is CASSILDSHEQFF. In DNA form, the CDR3 reads TGTGCCAGCAGCATACTAGATAGCCATGAGCAGTTCTTC. The full variable domain, its missing parts supplied by reference TRBV7-2 and TRBJ2-1, is GAGVSQSPSNKVTEKGKDVELRCDPISGHTALYWYRQSLGQGLEFLIYFQGNSAPDKSGLPSDRFSAERTGGSVSTLTIQRTQQEDSAVYLCASSILDSHEQFFGPGTRLTVL.

The chain has TRBV27 and TRBJ1-2; D is possibly TRBD1 (5 bases). The CDR3 consists of 13 residues. V was trimmed by 2 bases and J by 4 bases, leaving 8 bases between them. The germline V gene has CDR1 MNHEY and CDR2 SMNVEV (reference sequence). In DNA form, the CDR3 reads TGTGCCAGCAGTTTAAGGGGAGGCTATGGCTACACCTTC. Translation: CASSLRGGYGYTF.

The genes are TRBV18 and TRBJ2-3; TRBD1 matches at 11 bases. CDR3 size: 17 residues. V shed 5 bases, J shed 6 bases, and the junction held 13 bases outside the gene matches. From germline, CDR1 is KGHSH and CDR2 LQKENI. The DNA for the CDR3 is TGTGCCAGCTCATCGACAGATCCGGGACAGGGGGGGGATACGCAGTATTTT. Its protein product is CASSSTDPGQGGDTQYF.

The chain is built from TRBV6-1 and TRBJ2-7; the D is unclear. The germline V gene encodes CDR1 MNHNS and CDR2 SASEGT. This CDR3 is built from 14 residues. Trimming stripped 2 bases from V and 1 base from J, with 9 bases between. The CDR3: CASSESALSYEQYV. CDR3 nucleotide sequence: TGTGCCAGCAGTGAATCAGCGCTTTCCTACGAGCAGTACGTC.

Only a few counts were recorded for this clone. The chain has TRBV19 and TRBJ2-6; TRBD1 might be the D (6 bases). V was shortened by 0 bases and J by 15 bases, with 12 bases between the two germline ends. The CDR3 consists of 13 residues. In germline, CDR1 is LNHDA, CDR2 SQIVND (reference sequence). The CDR3: CASSIDPGASLTF. The CDR3 coding sequence is TGTGCCAGTAGTATAGACCCAGGGGCCTCCCTGACTTTC.

This chain joins TRBV9 and TRBJ1-4, with D possibly matching TRBD1 (6 bases). V lost 1 base, J lost 4 bases, and 11 bases lay in between. This CDR3 has 15 amino acids. Germline V gene sequence: CDR1 SGDLS, CDR2 YYNGEE. The DNA for the CDR3 is TGTGCCAGCAGCGTAAGACAGGCCGTTAATGAAAAACTGTTTTTT. As protein: CASSVRQAVNEKLFF.

V and J are TRBV5-6 and TRBJ1-1; D gene uncertain. This CDR3 spans 13 amino acids. The germline gives CDR1 SGHDT, CDR2 YYEEEE. V was cut by 4 bases and J by 1 base, with 8 bases left in between. DNA for the CDR3: TGTGCCAGCAGCGGAACAGAGAACACTGAAGCTTTCTTT. It translates to CASSGTENTEAFF.